This entry concerns a single TCR beta chain. Its antigen is unidentified. The data belong to a study of vaccination effects on CD4 cells after COVID-19. Study at large: Approximately 2.1 million PBMC were placed in each well, which was supplemented with 10 IU/ml IL-2 and around 10 ug/ml peptides. General study results and limits: Clones that were induced by infection or by vaccine showed marked contraction late after vaccination. Few convalescent patients were studied, and early post-infection samples were lacking.

The CDR3 has 16 residues. The germline V gene has CDR1 LGHNA and CDR2 YNFKEQ. Trimming cost V 0 bases and J 3 bases, with 12 bases left between them. Assay: immunoSEQ multiplex PCR; the TCRdb copy retains only in-frame clones and omits some. Of 50,000 to 60,000 clones listed, about 83% are singletons. Following a 10-day culture, CD4+ T cells were purified. Cultures got half-medium changes with IL-2 on days 3 and 7. The sequences come from CD4+ T cells from PBMCs cultured without peptide, collected before COVID-19 vaccination. The chain combines TRBV4-2 with TRBJ1-5, with D possibly TRBD1 on 6 matching bases. The TCR was taken from a human donor who received a COVID-19 vaccine. CDR3 DNA sequence: TGTGCCAGCAGCCAAGACGAGACAGGTGACAATCAGCCCCAGCATTTT. Translated, it gives CASSQDETGDNQPQHF.